This T cell receptor (beta chain) was documented in a study of cytomegalovirus exposure and HLA in healthy donors. Primers included in the PCR were 60 Vbeta and 13 Jbeta primers. Measured with immunoSEQ multiplex PCR; TCRdb has only the in-frame clones, and not every one. Counted here are about 190,000 clones, 75% to 90% occurring once; the ten biggest clones make up over 5.5%. The CDR3 contains 15 residues. CDR1 is SGHAT, CDR2 FQNNGV, per germline. V dropped 4 bases and J dropped 0 bases, with 10 bases sitting between them. This clone appeared a single time. The gene calls are TRBV11-2 and TRBJ1-3; TRBD1 is a possible D gene (5 bases). Sequenced input: PBMCs. The receptor was derived from a man aged 35 to 55 in good health and CMV-seropositive. CDR3 nucleotide sequence: TGTGCCAGCAGCTCGATCACAGGCTCTGGAAACACCATATATTTT. This gives the protein CASSSITGSGNTIYF. The variable domain in full, with the rest retrieved from reference TRBV11-2 and TRBJ1-3, is EAGVAQSPRYKIIEKRQSVAFWCNPISGHATLYWYQQILGQGPKLLIQFQNNGVVDDSQLPKDRFSAERLKGVDSTLKIQPAKLEDSAVYLCASSSITGSGNTIYFGEGSWLTVV.